The T cell receptor (beta chain) under discussion was sequenced for a study of shared clonotypes between healthy human individuals. CD4+ cells underwent separation, giving CD45RA+ naive and CD45RA-negative memory subsets. Per the authors' pipeline: ImmunoSEQ sequences covered only the junction and lacked quality scores; filtering therefore differed. Clones were read by immunoSEQ multiplex PCR, and TCRdb kept only the in-frame ones, dropping some. The V and J calls and clone size are taken from that table; D and trimming were inferred from the DNA. The sample shows approximately 2,300,000 clones, about 90% of them seen only once. Trimming left V 2 bases short and J 8 bases short, with 15 bases between. There are 14 residues in the CDR3. Per the germline V gene, CDR1 is MNHEY and CDR2 is SMNVEV (reference sequence).

The chain carries TRBV27 and TRBJ1-2; tentatively, D is TRBD1 (6 bases). This receptor was identified in a man aged 18-30 years in good health. Some clones in this sample may be carry-over from other donors' samples. Sequencing input: naive CD4+ T cells from PBMCs. Indicated subset: CD45RA+ positively selected. The DNA for the CDR3 is TGTGCCAGCAGTTTAAGCCAGGGGCTAAAAGGCTACACCTTC. It codes for CASSLSQGLKGYTF.